The table lists the clone carrying this T cell receptor beta chain with a few counts. What it binds is not known. V was trimmed by 1 base and J by 1 base, leaving 13 bases between them. CDR1 and CDR2 (germline): SGHDN, FVKESK. The CDR3 spans 16 residues. The data were taken from a study of Graves' ophthalmopathy and Graves' hyperthyroidism. Study details: Hyperthyroidism qualified as stable when ophthalmopathy did not develop within 18 months of follow-up. Findings and caveats of the study: A classifier, a 13-signature model, separated ophthalmopathy from stable hyperthyroidism with approximately 87% sensitivity and less than 83% specificity. Thyroid clonotypes that were expanded above 0.001 frequency mostly also appeared in blood.

Only newly diagnosed hyperthyroidism patients aged 18 to 65, with under 2 months' duration, were enrolled. Amplification from RNA transcripts yielded the TCR beta CDR3 regions. HTBI-primed RT-PCR formed the first round, and a multiplex PCR formed the second. TCRdb passed the multiplex PCR reads through MiXCR, listing each CDR3 protein once. The sample shows around 1.1 million distinct CDR3 sequences, about 36% of them seen only once. The clonotype originates from an adult man with Graves' hyperthyroidism. The sequencing input was peripheral blood or thyroid tissue (not recorded which). The chain has TRBV14 and TRBJ1-1, with D hard to call. CDR3: CASSQVPDRANTEAFF. The CDR3 DNA follows: TGTGCCAGCAGCCAAGTTCCGGACCGAGCGAACACTGAAGCTTTCTTT.